The clone carrying this TCR beta chain was picked up a small number of times. Germline V gene data show CDR1 as SEHNR and CDR2 as FQNEAQ (reference sequence). The CDR3 runs 16 residues. Unmatched junction bases numbered 8, after V lost 5 bases and J lost 2 bases. The data were obtained in a study of blood T cell repertoires in COVID-19. Study-level background: Whether acute or convalescent, the COVID-19 samples came from the United States, Italy and Spain. The cDNA or gDNA used as material had been derived from T cells, B-cell-depleted T cells, or PBMCs.

Data came from immunoSEQ multiplex PCR; TCRdb stores just in-frame clones and leaves some out. The sample holds some 150,000 clones; around 80% are singletons and the top ten take over 10%. The sequence was obtained from a man between 60 and 75 years old with active or convalescent COVID-19. The gene calls are TRBV7-9 and TRBJ2-2, with TRBD2 matching 7 bases. The sequenced sample consisted of peripheral blood. CDR3 DNA sequence: TGTGCCAGCAGCCTCAACGGGGGGTCCAACACCGGGGAGCTGTTTTTT. Amino acids: CASSLNGGSNTGELFF.